This T cell receptor beta chain was recovered during a study of cytomegalovirus exposure and HLA in healthy donors. Primers: 60 Vbeta forward and 13 Jbeta reverse. Sequenced by immunoSEQ multiplex PCR; TCRdb stores in-frame clones only, minus some. The repertoire holds around 200,000 clones, 85% seen once, with over 2% in the top ten. Germline V gene sequence: CDR1 MDHEN, CDR2 SYDVKM. Trimming cost V 2 bases and J 3 bases, with 10 bases left between them. This CDR3 has 14 amino acids. This chain links TRBV28 with TRBJ1-2; D not certain. The sample consisted of PBMCs. The sequence came from a woman aged 50 to 60 in good health and CMV-seronegative. CDR3 nucleotide sequence: TGTGCCAGCAGTTTAATTTCCCGGTACTATGGCTACACCTTC. Translation gives CASSLISRYYGYTF.